The 13 T cell receptor beta chains listed next were all sequenced from one sample in a study of cytomegalovirus exposure and HLA in healthy donors. It was with 60 Vbeta and 13 Jbeta primers that the PCR ran. The method was immunoSEQ multiplex PCR; TCRdb's version includes in-frame clones alone and lacks a portion of them. This table lists tens of thousands of clones. Sample: PBMCs. These receptors originate from a man aged 25-45 years in good health and CMV-seropositive.

The chain is built from TRBV6-1 and TRBJ1-2; D ambiguous. CDR3 length: 11 residues. Germline CDR1 is MNHNS and CDR2 is SASEGT. V lost 3 bases and J 10 bases, leaving 9 bases between the germline ends. CDR3 residues: CASSDLFVYTF. In DNA, the CDR3 is TGTGCCAGCAGTGACCTCTTTGTCTACACCTTC.

The chain has TRBV5-1 and TRBJ2-1, with TRBD2 matching 10 bases. Unmatched junction bases numbered 14, after V lost 4 bases and J lost 10 bases. This CDR3 comprises 16 residues. CDR1 and CDR2 (germline): SGHRS, YFSETQ. The CDR3 bases are TGCGCCAGCAGCCCCGACAGGCCTAGCGGGGGCCGGGAGCAGTTCTTC. Protein sequence: CASSPDRPSGGREQFF.

This chain links TRBV5-1 with TRBJ1-2; unclear D gene. Germline CDR1 SGHRS, CDR2 YFSETQ. This CDR3 spans 14 amino acids. V lost 4 bases and J 4 bases, leaving 14 bases between the germline ends. The CDR3 here is CASSPFSEPYGYTF. The DNA for the CDR3 is TGCGCCAGCAGCCCCTTCTCAGAACCCTATGGCTACACCTTC.

The chain carries TRBV15 and TRBJ2-5; 8 bases line up with TRBD1. Germline CDR1 LNHNV, CDR2 YYDKDF (reference sequence). J was trimmed by 11 bases and V by 0 bases; bases with no gene match: 17. The CDR3 totals 17 residues. CDR3 region: CATSREEPGQGFKEQYF. The CDR3 DNA is TGTGCCACCAGCAGAGAAGAGCCAGGACAGGGTTTTAAGGAGCAGTACTTC.

The chain links TRBV7-2 to TRBJ1-2, with D maybe TRBD1 (6 bases). CDR3 size: 15 residues. Trimming shortened V by 5 bases and J by 5 bases, and 18 bases separated the two germline ends. CDR1 and CDR2 (germline): SGHTA, FQGNSA. The DNA of the CDR3 is TGTGCCAGCAGCCACAGGGTTCTGGATCCTTATGGCTACACCTTC. Translated, it gives CASSHRVLDPYGYTF. Full variable domain (rest looked up from reference TRBV7-2 and TRBJ1-2): GAGVSQSPSNKVTEKGKDVELRCDPISGHTALYWYRQSLGQGLEFLIYFQGNSAPDKSGLPSDRFSAERTGGSVSTLTIQRTQQEDSAVYLCASSHRVLDPYGYTFGSGTRLTVV.

This chain links TRBV10-1 with TRBJ2-2; TRBD2 aligns across 12 bases. CDR1 and CDR2 (germline): WNHNN, SYGVQD (reference sequence). The V gene end was trimmed by 6 bases and the J gene end by 0 bases; junction bases not matched to a gene: 5. CDR3 length: 17 residues. The CDR3 protein is CASSPGLAGTNTGELFF. CDR3 nucleotides: TGCGCCAGCAGCCCGGGACTAGCGGGTACGAACACCGGGGAGCTGTTTTTT.

The rearrangement links TRBV4-1 to TRBJ1-2; D not resolved. There are 14 residues in the CDR3. Between the trimmed V and J ends, which lost 4 bases and 8 bases, there was a span of 17 bases. Per the germline V gene, CDR1 is MGHRA and CDR2 is YSYEKL. This chain's CDR3 is CASSLRGAPLGYTF. As DNA, the CDR3 is TGCGCCAGCAGCCTCCGGGGAGCGCCCCTGGGCTACACCTTC.

The chain links TRBV19 to TRBJ2-7; D is perhaps TRBD2 (6 bases). The V gene lost 4 bases and the J gene lost 0 bases, with 13 bases spanning the gap. This CDR3 comprises 15 residues. In germline, CDR1 is LNHDA, CDR2 SQIVND (reference sequence). This CDR3 reads CASSRGTLGSYEQYF. In DNA form, the CDR3 reads TGTGCCAGTAGTAGGGGGACTCTAGGCTCCTACGAGCAGTACTTC.

The chain is built from TRBV30 and TRBJ2-3; 11 positions agree with TRBD2. The CDR3 contains 17 residues. Germline values: CDR1 GTSNPN, CDR2 SVGIG (reference sequence). V gave up 3 bases and J gave up 4 bases; unmatched junction bases: 12. CDR3 DNA: TGTGCCTGGAGCGGACCCATACTAGCGGGAGTGGCAGATACGCAGTATTTT. Amino acid sequence: CAWSGPILAGVADTQYF. Variable domain in full (rest from reference TRBV30 and TRBJ2-3): SQTIHQWPATLVQPVGSPLSLECTVEGTSNPNLYWYRQAAGRGLQLLFYSVGIGQISSEVPQNLSASRPQDRQFILSSKKLLLSDSGFYLCAWSGPILAGVADTQYFGPGTRLTVL.

This rearrangement joins TRBV29-1 to TRBJ2-7, with 9 nucleotides matching TRBD1. This CDR3 contains 14 residues. The germline CDR1 and CDR2 sequences are SQVTM and ANQGSEA. V lost 2 bases, J lost 1 base, and 3 bases stayed unmatched. The CDR3 here is CSVELGTGSYEQYF. CDR3 sequence (DNA): TGCAGCGTTGAATTGGGGACAGGGTCCTACGAGCAGTACTTC.

V usage is TRBV18 and J usage is TRBJ2-7; maybe TRBD1 (6 bases). The CDR3 contains 18 residues. Germline V gives CDR1 KGHSH, CDR2 LQKENI. V lost 3 bases and J lost 4, with 25 bases in between. CDR3 nucleotides: TGTGCCAGCTCACCCCCCTTTACAGGGCAGATTGGGATTTACGAGCAGTACTTC. Translating gives CASSPPFTGQIGIYEQYF.

The chain is built from TRBV5-1 and TRBJ2-1; TRBD1 agrees at 10 bases. The CDR3 has 16 amino acids. The ends lost 3 bases at V and 0 bases at J; junction bases unmatched: 3. Per the germline V gene, CDR1 is SGHRS and CDR2 is YFSETQ. CDR3 nucleotide sequence: TGCGCCAGCAGCTCGGGACAGGGGAGCTCCTACAATGAGCAGTTCTTC. It encodes CASSSGQGSSYNEQFF.

The chain recombines TRBV10-1 with TRBJ2-7, with TRBD2 as a possible D gene (6 bases). This CDR3 contains 14 residues. V lost 3 bases to trimming and J lost 3 bases, with 12 bases between them. The germline V gene encodes CDR1 WNHNN and CDR2 SYGVQD (reference sequence). CDR3 residues: CASSDQGAGYEQYF. DNA of the CDR3: TGCGCCAGCAGTGATCAGGGAGCGGGCTACGAGCAGTACTTC.